This T cell receptor beta chain came from a study of T-cell reconstitution after alpha-beta-depleted transplantation in children. Points from the study as a whole: After one year, T-cell counts and TCRbeta diversity mostly came from new T cells. Several hundred expanded graft clones reportedly gave rise to the alpha-beta T cells present about two months after transplant.

This clonotype was detected only a few times. As yet, its antigen is unknown. TCRbeta library preparation incorporated unique molecular identifiers. Using its own MiXCR run on the PCR reads, TCRdb lists one record per CDR3 protein. Of just over 950,000 distinct CDR3 sequences listed, under 30% are singletons. This clonotype originated in a boy in the first two years of life who had a stem cell transplant for SCID, so the T cells may come from the graft donor. The sample in question was PBMCs, mostly from graft donor cells, obtained 360 days after TCRalphabeta/CD19-depleted stem cell transplant.

In DNA form, the CDR3 reads TGTGCCAGCAGCTTAGAAACCACCGGGACAGTTCACTACGAGCAGTACTTC. Amino acids: CASSLETTGTVHYEQYF. This chain links TRBV11-1 with TRBJ2-7; TRBD1 matches 7 bases. V was clipped by 1 base and J by 3 bases; unmatched bases: 12. The germline CDR1 and CDR2 sequences are SGHAT and FQDESV (reference sequence). The CDR3 extends over 17 amino acids.